Listed below are T cell receptor beta chains from one sample, sequenced in a study of cytomegalovirus exposure and HLA in healthy donors. TCRdb's table, derived via immunoSEQ multiplex PCR, lists solely in-frame clones and lacks some. The sample shows some 160,000 clones, around 80% of them seen only once. The sequencing input was PBMCs. These receptors all stem from a man aged 50 to 60 in good health and CMV-seropositive. Each CDR3 is given with its conserved first and last residue. D genes are given only for firm matches. The size entry is marked missing in some rows and otherwise reads once, few, many or a size class.

clone_size	v_call	j_call	d_call	cdr3_aa	cdr3_nt
.	TRBV19	TRBJ2-2	TRBD1	CASSTDRGAGELFF	TGTGCCAGTAGTACCGACAGGGGAGCCGGGGAGCTGTTTTTT
.	TRBV2	TRBJ2-5	.	CASSVQRYQETQYF	TGTGCCAGCAGTGTTCAGAGGTACCAAGAGACCCAGTACTTC
.	TRBV6-5	TRBJ1-2	.	CASKEGAANYGYTF	TGTGCCAGCAAAGAAGGGGCAGCTAACTATGGCTACACCTTC
.	TRBV5-1	TRBJ2-7	TRBD1	CASSSRGDRGSEQYF	TGCGCCAGCAGCTCTAGGGGAGACAGGGGGTCCGAGCAGTACTTC
.	TRBV5-1	TRBJ1-1	TRBD1	CASSSGDRTLNTEAFF	TGCGCCAGCAGCTCGGGGGACAGGACTCTGAACACTGAAGCTTTCTTT
.	TRBV6-6	TRBJ1-1	TRBD1	CASSDDRENTEAFF	TGTGCCAGCAGTGATGACAGGGAGAACACTGAAGCTTTCTTT
.	TRBV5-6	TRBJ2-1	TRBD2	CASSLGAGGFHEQFF	TGTGCCAGCAGCTTGGGTGCGGGAGGCTTCCATGAGCAGTTCTTC
.	TRBV14	TRBJ1-6	TRBD1	CASSGGQGVGSPLHF	TGTGCCAGCAGCGGCGGACAGGGGGTAGGTTCACCCCTCCACTTT
.	TRBV14	TRBJ2-3	TRBD1	CASSPYGQGSYTQYF	TGTGCCAGCAGCCCCTACGGACAGGGGTCCTATACGCAGTATTTT
.	TRBV7-3	TRBJ2-5	.	CASSLRFGETQYF	TGTGCCAGCAGCTTAAGGTTCGGAGAGACCCAGTACTTC
.	TRBV27	TRBJ1-2	.	CASSPVQGWYGYTF	TGTGCCAGCAGTCCCGTCCAGGGATGGTATGGCTACACCTTC
.	TRBV27	TRBJ2-2	TRBD1	CASSSAGTGNTGELFF	TGTGCCAGCAGTTCCGCCGGGACAGGGAACACCGGGGAGCTGTTTTTT
.	TRBV7-8	TRBJ2-1	TRBD2	CASSLAAGRTYNEQFF	TGTGCCAGCAGCTTAGCGGCCGGGAGGACTTACAATGAGCAGTTCTTC
once	TRBV29-1	TRBJ2-2	TRBD2	CSVGGTSGRFSNTGELFF	TGCAGCGTTGGCGGGACTAGCGGGAGATTTTCGAACACCGGGGAGCTGTTTTTT
.	TRBV19	TRBJ1-1	TRBD1	CASLGTGVNTEAFF	TGTGCCAGCCTAGGGACAGGAGTAAACACTGAAGCTTTCTTT
.	TRBV7-9	TRBJ1-6	TRBD1	CASRPPGQGVGGGNSPLHF	TGTGCCAGCAGACCTCCGGGACAGGGGGTAGGGGGAGGGAATTCACCCCTCCACTTT
.	TRBV11-2	TRBJ2-7	.	CASSFLGGEQYF	TGTGCCAGCAGCTTCTTGGGGGGCGAGCAGTACTTC
.	TRBV6-5	TRBJ1-2	.	CASSRQRFNYGYTF	TGTGCCAGCAGTCGACAGAGGTTTAACTATGGCTACACCTTC
.	TRBV30	TRBJ2-3	.	CAWAVPSTDTQYF	TGTGCCTGGGCGGTACCAAGCACAGATACGCAGTATTTT
.	TRBV6-1	TRBJ1-4	.	CASSLTGNEKLFF	TGTGCCAGCAGTCTAACGGGTAATGAAAAACTGTTTTTT
.	TRBV27	TRBJ2-7	.	CASSLGTSYEQYF	TGTGCCAGCAGTTTGGGCACATCCTACGAGCAGTACTTC
few	TRBV21-1	TRBJ1-5	.	CASSKPNRSNQPQHF	TGTGCCAGCAGCAAGCCAAACAGAAGCAATCAGCCCCAGCATTTT
once	TRBV6-6	TRBJ1-1	.	CASSPTLVQNEAFF	TGTGCCAGCAGTCCCACGCTCGTACAGAATGAAGCTTTCTTT
few	TRBV28	TRBJ1-5	.	CASSSDSRNQPQHF	TGTGCCAGCAGTTCGGACAGTCGAAATCAGCCCCAGCATTTT